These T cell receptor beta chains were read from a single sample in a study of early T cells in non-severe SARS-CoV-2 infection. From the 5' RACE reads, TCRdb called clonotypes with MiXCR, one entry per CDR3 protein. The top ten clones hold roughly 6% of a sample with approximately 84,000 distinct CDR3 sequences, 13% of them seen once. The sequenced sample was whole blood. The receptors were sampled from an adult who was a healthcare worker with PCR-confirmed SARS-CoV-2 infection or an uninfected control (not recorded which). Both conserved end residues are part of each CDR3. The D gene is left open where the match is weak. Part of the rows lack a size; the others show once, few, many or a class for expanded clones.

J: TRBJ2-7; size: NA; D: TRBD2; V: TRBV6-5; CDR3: CASTTGLAGDGTYYEQYF; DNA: TGTGCCAGCACCACTGGACTAGCGGGAGACGGAACCTACTACGAGCAGTACTTC
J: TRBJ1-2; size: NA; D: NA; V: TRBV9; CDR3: CASSAHESYGYTF; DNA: TGTGCCAGCAGCGCCCACGAGAGCTATGGCTACACCTTC
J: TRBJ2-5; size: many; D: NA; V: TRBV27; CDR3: CASSSSSGTQYF; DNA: TGTGCCAGCAGTTCGTCGTCGGGGACCCAGTACTTC
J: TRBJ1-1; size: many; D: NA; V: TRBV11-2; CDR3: CASSSQTGNTEAFF; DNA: TGTGCCAGCAGCTCCCAGACAGGGAACACTGAAGCTTTCTTT
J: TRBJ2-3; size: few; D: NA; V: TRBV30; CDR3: CAWRPEWEAGSTDTQYF; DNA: TGTGCCTGGAGGCCAGAGTGGGAAGCAGGGAGCACAGATACGCAGTATTTT
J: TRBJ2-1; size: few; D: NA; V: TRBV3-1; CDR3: CASSKTSPNEQFF; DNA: TGTGCCAGCAGCAAGACTAGTCCCAATGAGCAGTTCTTC
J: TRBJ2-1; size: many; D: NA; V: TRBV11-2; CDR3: CASSPYNEQFF; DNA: TGTGCCAGCAGCCCGTACAATGAGCAGTTCTTC
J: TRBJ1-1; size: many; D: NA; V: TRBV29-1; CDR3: CSVEVTGMNTEAFF; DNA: TGCAGCGTTGAAGTGACAGGCATGAACACTGAAGCTTTCTTT
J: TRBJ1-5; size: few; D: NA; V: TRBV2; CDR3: CASRGLRGGGQPQHF; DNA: TGTGCCAGCAGAGGCCTAAGGGGAGGGGGTCAGCCCCAGCATTTT
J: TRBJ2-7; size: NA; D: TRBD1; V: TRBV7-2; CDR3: CASSLASGQGSYEQYF; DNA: TGTGCCAGCAGCTTAGCGTCGGGACAGGGGTCCTACGAGCAGTACTTC
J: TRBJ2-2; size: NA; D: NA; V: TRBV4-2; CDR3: CASSQEEGTSNTGELFF; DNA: TGTGCCAGCAGCCAAGAGGAAGGGACGTCGAACACCGGGGAGCTGTTTTTT
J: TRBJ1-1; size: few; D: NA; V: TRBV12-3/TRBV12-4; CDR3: CASARMNTEAFF; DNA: TGTGCCAGCGCCAGAATGAACACTGAAGCTTTCTTT
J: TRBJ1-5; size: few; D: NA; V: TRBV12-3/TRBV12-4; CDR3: CASSLEGGSRVNQPQHF; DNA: TGTGCCAGCAGTTTAGAGGGGGGGAGCAGGGTTAATCAGCCCCAGCATTTT
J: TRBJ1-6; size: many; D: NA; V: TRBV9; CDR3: CASSAQASSYNSPLHF; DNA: TGTGCCAGCAGCGCACAGGCCAGCTCCTATAATTCACCCCTCCACTTT
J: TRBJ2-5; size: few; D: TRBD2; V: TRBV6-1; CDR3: CASSVSSGVSQETQYF; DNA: TGTGCCAGCAGTGTATCGAGCGGGGTTTCACAAGAGACCCAGTACTTC
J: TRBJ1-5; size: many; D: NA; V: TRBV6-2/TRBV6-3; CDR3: CASSSGTTSNQPQHF; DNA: TGTGCCAGCAGTTCCGGGACAACTAGCAATCAGCCCCAGCATTTT
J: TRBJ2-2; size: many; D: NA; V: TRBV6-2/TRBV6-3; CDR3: CASRPDSPGELFF; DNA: TGTGCCAGCAGACCAGACAGTCCCGGGGAGCTGTTTTTT
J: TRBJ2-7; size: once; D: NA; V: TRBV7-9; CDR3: CASSLDTYEQYF; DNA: TGTGCCAGCAGCCTCGACACCTACGAGCAGTACTTC
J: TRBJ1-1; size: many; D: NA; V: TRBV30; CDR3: CAWSVRGARGEAFF; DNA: TGTGCCTGGAGTGTACGTGGGGCTCGAGGGGAAGCTTTCTTT
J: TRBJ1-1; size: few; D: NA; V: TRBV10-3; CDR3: CAISGPPLGHTEAFF; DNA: TGTGCCATCAGCGGACCCCCCCTGGGGCACACTGAAGCTTTCTTT
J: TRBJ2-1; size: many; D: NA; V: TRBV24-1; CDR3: CATSDLPVSSYNEQFF; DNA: TGTGCCACCAGTGATTTGCCCGTGAGCTCCTACAATGAGCAGTTCTTC
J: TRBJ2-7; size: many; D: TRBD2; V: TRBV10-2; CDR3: CASSELGGLVVHEQYF; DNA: TGCGCCAGCAGTGAGTTGGGGGGACTAGTGGTCCACGAGCAGTACTTC
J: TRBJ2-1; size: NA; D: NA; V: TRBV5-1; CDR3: CASSFEGPAYNEQFF; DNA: TGCGCCAGCAGCTTTGAGGGGCCAGCCTACAATGAGCAGTTCTTC
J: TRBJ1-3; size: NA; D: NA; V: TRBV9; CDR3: CASSPKSENTIYF; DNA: TGTGCCAGCAGCCCTAAGTCTGAAAACACCATATATTTT
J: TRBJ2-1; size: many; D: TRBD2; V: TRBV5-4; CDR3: CASSYKGLVSGNEQFF; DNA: TGTGCCAGCAGCTATAAGGGACTAGTTTCAGGGAATGAGCAGTTCTTC
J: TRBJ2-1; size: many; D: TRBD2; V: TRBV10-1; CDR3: CASSGSGKSSYNEQFF; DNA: TGCGCCAGCAGCGGGAGCGGGAAGAGCTCCTACAATGAGCAGTTCTTC